This T cell receptor beta chain was identified in a study of early T cells in non-severe SARS-CoV-2 infection. Study overall: Bulk RNA isolated from unsorted whole blood underwent sequencing; chains were not paired.

The ends lost 5 bases at V and 7 bases at J; junction bases unmatched: 10. The CDR3 is 14 amino acids. CDR1 is SEHNR, CDR2 FQNEAQ, per germline (reference sequence). Study-wide results and caveats: Sequences matched to VDJdb favored anti-spike CD8 responses, while private and CD4 specificities were missed.

A note on this clonotype: Its antigen is undetermined.

Individual cDNA molecules were tagged with unique molecular identifiers, the study reported. TCRdb re-derived calls from the 5' RACE reads in MiXCR, one entry per CDR3 protein. The table lists about 84,000 distinct CDR3 sequences, 9.5% to 13% of them singletons. The sample was whole blood. This chain uses TRBV7-9 with TRBJ1-2; 7 nucleotides align to TRBD1. The receptor's source is an adult who was a healthcare worker with PCR-confirmed SARS-CoV-2 infection or an uninfected control (not recorded which). Here the CDR3 reads CASSRQGFRLGYTF. DNA of the CDR3: TGTGCCAGCAGCCGACAGGGCTTCAGGCTTGGCTACACCTTC. Complete variable domain (other parts from reference TRBV7-9 and TRBJ1-2): DTGVSQNPRHKITKRGQNVTFRCDPISEHNRLYWYRQTLGQGPEFLTYFQNEAQLEKSRLLSDRFSAERPKGSFSTLEIQRTEQGDSAMYLCASSRQGFRLGYTFGSGTRLTVV.